Presented here are 24 T cell receptor beta chains from one specimen sequenced in a study of cytomegalovirus exposure and HLA in healthy donors (dated by TCRdb to 2016 to 2017). The library was prepared using the immunoSEQ multiplex PCR assay. In its TCRdb copy, this immuneACCESS table keeps in-frame sequences only and misses some clones. Where compared with another copy, unresolved V genes explain less than half of these, and the others have no known cause. The sample has 250,000 to 300,000 clones on record, 65% to 90% of them singletons. The top ten clones comprise 0.95% to 1.1% of the sample. Sequenced sample: PBMCs. The receptors here all came from a young woman in good health and CMV-seronegative.

The chain joins TRBV5-1 to TRBJ2-3; possibly TRBD1 for D (5 bases). Trimming pared 0 bases from V and 2 bases from J, leaving 10 bases between. CDR1 and CDR2 (germline): SGHRS, YFSETQ. The CDR3 extends over 15 amino acids. CDR3 region: CASSLASDNTDTQYF. DNA of the CDR3: TGCGCCAGCAGCTTGGCTTCGGACAACACAGATACGCAGTATTTT.

The chain uses TRBV6-5 and TRBJ1-1; TRBD1 agrees at 7 bases. J gave up 0 bases and V 3 bases, and 7 bases lay outside the gene matches. Germline assignment: CDR1 MNHEY and CDR2 SVGAGI. There are 16 residues in the CDR3. The CDR3 loop is CASSYWTGGMNTEAFF. For the CDR3, the DNA is TGTGCCAGCAGTTATTGGACAGGAGGGATGAACACTGAAGCTTTCTTT.

The chain couples TRBV4-1 to TRBJ1-3; D unclear. Trimming took 4 bases from V and 0 from J, leaving 10 bases between them. This CDR3 has 15 residues. Germline V gene lookup returns CDR1 MGHRA and CDR2 YSYEKL. The CDR3 DNA sequence: TGCGCCAGCAGCCCATTAGACATCTCTGGAAACACCATATATTTT. The encoded protein is CASSPLDISGNTIYF.

The gene calls are TRBV6-1 and TRBJ1-2; 7 nucleotides agree with TRBD1. This CDR3 is 13 amino acids long. The trim removed 4 bases at V and 4 bases at J, leaving 3 bases unmatched. Germline CDR1 reads MNHNS; CDR2 reads SASEGT. CDR3 sequence reads: CASSVGGIYGYTF. In DNA, the CDR3 is TGTGCCAGCAGTGTAGGGGGCATCTATGGCTACACCTTC.

The V gene is TRBV9, the J gene TRBJ1-2; the D gene is possibly TRBD1 (6 bases). Trimming left V 4 bases short and J 8 bases short, with 15 bases between. This CDR3 comprises 13 residues. CDR1 and CDR2 (germline): SGDLS, YYNGEE. CDR3 sequence: CASSPRGPGGYTF. The CDR3 nucleotides are TGTGCCAGCAGCCCCAGGGGCCCGGGGGGCTACACCTTC. The full variable domain, rest sourced from reference TRBV9 and TRBJ1-2, is DSGVTQTPKHLITATGQRVTLRCSPRSGDLSVYWYQQSLDQGLQFLIQYYNGEERAKGNILERFSAQQFPDLHSELNLSSLELGDSALYFCASSPRGPGGYTFGSGTRLTVV.

The chain carries TRBV28 and TRBJ2-5, with 10 nucleotides matching TRBD2. After removal of 8 bases from V and 0 bases from J, the junction contained 12 bases not matched to a gene. The CDR3 is made up of 17 amino acids. Per the germline V gene, CDR1 is MDHEN and CDR2 is SYDVKM. CDR3 sequence: CASDRPSGRSYQETQYF. The CDR3 DNA reads as TGTGCCAGCGACCGGCCTAGCGGGAGATCTTACCAAGAGACCCAGTACTTC. Combining the CDR3 with reference TRBV28 and TRBJ2-5 gives the whole variable domain DVKVTQSSRYLVKRTGEKVFLECVQDMDHENMFWYRQDPGLGLRLIYFSYDVKMKEKGDIPEGYSVSREKKERFSLILESASTNQTSMYLCASDRPSGRSYQETQYFGPGTRLLVL.

This clone has only a few counts. The rearrangement uses TRBV5-1 and TRBJ2-1, with 10 bases aligning to TRBD2. V shed 4 bases and J 9 bases; nucleotides not matched to a gene: 10. CDR1 is SGHRS, CDR2 YFSETQ, per germline. The CDR3 is 15 amino acids. The CDR3 region is CASSIGSGRAFEQFF. The DNA of the CDR3 is TGCGCCAGCAGCATAGGCAGCGGGAGGGCCTTTGAGCAGTTCTTC.

The CDR3 reads CASSFRDRAAFF. The CDR3 region has the DNA TGTGCCAGCAGCTTCCGGGACAGGGCAGCTTTCTTT. The V gene is TRBV11-3, the J gene TRBJ1-1, with 9 bases identical to TRBD1. CDR1 is SGHNT, CDR2 YENEEA, per germline. Losses at the gene ends were 3 bases for V and 10 bases for J; bases not matched to a gene: 3. CDR3 size: 12 residues.

The chain is built from TRBV29-1 and TRBJ1-1, with D hard to call. Deletions cut 1 base from V and 3 bases from J, with 9 bases between. Germline CDR1 reads SQVTM; CDR2 reads ANQGSEA. This CDR3 has 13 amino acids. The CDR3 sequence is CSVEAGSYTEAFF. DNA for the CDR3: TGCAGCGTTGAAGCGGGGAGTTACACTGAAGCTTTCTTT.

V is TRBV27 and J is TRBJ1-1, with 7 bases aligning to TRBD1. The CDR3 is 16 amino acids. Germline V gives CDR1 MNHEY, CDR2 SMNVEV (reference sequence). J lost 5 bases, V lost 3 bases, and 12 bases had no gene match. The CDR3 here is CASSLGQRLRRTEAFF. CDR3 sequence (DNA): TGTGCCAGCAGTTTGGGACAGAGGCTTAGGAGGACTGAAGCTTTCTTT.

CDR3 coding DNA: TGTGCCAGCAGCCAGACGGCGGTTAGCAATCAGCCCCAGCATTTT. This codes for CASSQTAVSNQPQHF. J is TRBJ1-5 and V is TRBV5-6; D remains unclear. The CDR3 is made up of 15 amino acids. The V end lost 4 bases, the J end lost 0 bases, and 11 bases lay between the germline ends. The germline gives CDR1 SGHDT, CDR2 YYEEEE.

The chain joins TRBV11-3 to TRBJ2-7; 7 nucleotides line up with TRBD2. This CDR3 has 14 amino acids. The V gene's germline CDR1 is SGHNT and CDR2 YENEEA. Trimming took 4 bases from V and 4 from J; bases not matched to a gene: 7. CDR3 nucleotide sequence: TGTGCCAGCAGCTCCGGGGGGTCGTTTTACGAGCAGTACTTC. It is translated as CASSSGGSFYEQYF.

This clone was seen once. The rearrangement joins TRBV10-3 to TRBJ2-7; 11 bases are a match to TRBD1. Germline loops: CDR1 ENHRY, CDR2 SYGVKD. The CDR3 sequence is 14 residues long. J lost 2 bases, V lost 6 bases, and 3 bases had no gene match. The CDR3 here is CAISPGQGAYEQYF. CDR3 coding DNA: TGTGCCATCAGCCCGGGACAGGGGGCCTACGAGCAGTACTTC.

The chain carries TRBV11-3 and TRBJ2-7; 7 bases align to TRBD1. Germline assignment: CDR1 SGHNT and CDR2 YENEEA. Trimming at V came to 1 base and at J to 4 bases, leaving 7 bases not matched to a gene. The CDR3 contains 15 residues. The CDR3, as DNA: TGTGCCAGCAGCTTAGTGACAGGGCCTTTTTACGAGCAGTACTTC. It specifies CASSLVTGPFYEQYF.

For the CDR3, the DNA is TGTGCCAGCAGTGGGACAGGGGAAACTGAAGCTTTCTTT. Translating it yields CASSGTGETEAFF. The chain links TRBV2 to TRBJ1-1; the match to TRBD1 covers 9 bases. The length of the CDR3 is 13 residues. Per the germline V gene, CDR1 is SNHLY and CDR2 is FYNNEI. V lost 4 bases, J lost 5 bases, and 2 bases stayed unmatched.

This chain joins TRBV6-1 and TRBJ1-1, with 9 bases lining up with TRBD1. V dropped 7 bases and J dropped 4; count of bases not matched to a gene: 7. Germline values: CDR1 MNHNS, CDR2 SASEGT. The CDR3 length is 14 residues. The CDR3 region is CASMGGQGSTEAFF. CDR3 sequence (DNA): TGTGCCAGCATGGGAGGACAGGGGAGCACTGAAGCTTTCTTT.

CDR3 residues: CASSRETGTNYGYTF. Here the CDR3 DNA reads TGTGCCAGCAGTCGAGAGACAGGGACCAACTATGGCTACACCTTC. V is TRBV6-5 and J is TRBJ1-2, with TRBD1 matching 7 bases. Germline CDR1 MNHEY, CDR2 SVGAGI. The CDR3 consists of 15 residues. Germline trimming cut 5 bases from V and 2 bases from J; bases unmatched to any gene: 8.

The CDR3 loop reads CASSEGQGARGTEAFF. The CDR3 nucleotides read TGTGCCAGCAGTGAGGGGCAGGGGGCTCGGGGTACTGAAGCTTTCTTT. The chain couples TRBV2 to TRBJ1-1; 8 bases fit TRBD1. This CDR3 region has 16 residues. The trim removed 3 bases at V and 5 bases at J, leaving 11 bases unmatched. The germline V gene encodes CDR1 SNHLY and CDR2 FYNNEI.

Concerning this clone itself: The same CDR3 arises from other DNA sequences in this sample as well. The chain employs TRBV5-1 and TRBJ2-7; TRBD1 matches 7 bases. Per the germline V gene, CDR1 is SGHRS and CDR2 is YFSETQ. This CDR3 spans 13 amino acids. V lost 0 bases and J lost 4; bases outside the gene matches: 1. The CDR3 sequence: CASSLEGAYEQYF. In DNA form, the CDR3 reads TGCGCCAGCAGCTTGGAGGGGGCTTACGAGCAGTACTTC.

The chain is built from TRBV18 and TRBJ1-5; tentative D call: TRBD1 (5 bases). V lost 3 bases to trimming and J lost 7 bases, with 22 bases between them. CDR3 length: 17 residues. The V gene's germline CDR1 is KGHSH and CDR2 LQKENI. CDR3 protein: CASSPEPAGRGRQPQHF. In DNA form, the CDR3 reads TGTGCCAGCTCACCGGAGCCAGCGGGGCGAGGGAGGCAGCCCCAGCATTTT. Filled out from reference TRBV18 and TRBJ1-5, the complete variable domain reads NAGVMQNPRHLVRRRGQEARLRCSPMKGHSHVYWYRQLPEEGLKFMVYLQKENIIDESGMPKERFSAEFPKEGPSILRIQQVVRGDSAAYFCASSPEPAGRGRQPQHFGDGTRLSIL.

This clone was detected only a few times. The J gene is TRBJ1-1, the V gene TRBV18; D is undetermined. V lost 2 bases and J lost 4, with 14 bases in between. The germline V gene has CDR1 KGHSH and CDR2 LQKENI. The length of the CDR3 is 15 residues. CDR3 loop: CASSPSQVYGTEAFF. The CDR3 bases are TGTGCCAGCTCACCAAGTCAGGTTTATGGCACTGAAGCTTTCTTT.

The chain employs TRBV5-4 and TRBJ2-3; D might be TRBD1 (5 bases). The V gene lost 5 bases and the J gene lost 4 bases, with 14 bases spanning the gap. In germline, CDR1 is SGHNT, CDR2 YYREEE (reference sequence). CDR3 length: 14 residues. The CDR3 coding sequence is TGTGCCAGCAGACAAACAGGTTCCCCAGATACGCAGTATTTT. Translating gives CASRQTGSPDTQYF.

This chain uses TRBV18 with TRBJ2-2; D gene uncertain. V lost 0 bases and J 2 bases, leaving 7 bases between the germline ends. CDR1 KGHSH and CDR2 LQKENI come from the germline V gene. The CDR3 runs 15 residues. Here the CDR3 DNA reads TGTGCCAGCTCACCACCTTGGCCAAACACCGGGGAGCTGTTTTTT. The encoded protein is CASSPPWPNTGELFF. The whole variable domain, filled in from reference TRBV18 and TRBJ2-2, reads NAGVMQNPRHLVRRRGQEARLRCSPMKGHSHVYWYRQLPEEGLKFMVYLQKENIIDESGMPKERFSAEFPKEGPSILRIQQVVRGDSAAYFCASSPPWPNTGELFFGEGSRLTVL.

The V gene is TRBV5-1, the J gene TRBJ1-4; TRBD1 matches at 9 bases. This CDR3 region has 14 residues. V was clipped by 4 bases and J by 4 bases; unmatched bases: 2. Germline assignment: CDR1 SGHRS and CDR2 YFSETQ. CDR3: CASSLGQGNEKLFF. The CDR3 nucleotides are TGCGCCAGCAGCCTGGGACAGGGTAATGAAAAACTGTTTTTT.